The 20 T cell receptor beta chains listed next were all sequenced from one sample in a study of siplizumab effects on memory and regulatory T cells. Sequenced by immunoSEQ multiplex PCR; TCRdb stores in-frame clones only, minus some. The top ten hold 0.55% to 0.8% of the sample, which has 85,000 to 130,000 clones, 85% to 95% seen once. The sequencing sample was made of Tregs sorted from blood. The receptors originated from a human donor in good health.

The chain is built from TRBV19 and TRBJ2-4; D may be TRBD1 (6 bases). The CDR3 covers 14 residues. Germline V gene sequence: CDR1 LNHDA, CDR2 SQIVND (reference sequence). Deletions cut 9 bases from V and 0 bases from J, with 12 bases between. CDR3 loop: CASRQELAKNIQYF. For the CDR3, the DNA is TGTGCCAGCAGACAGGAACTAGCCAAAAACATTCAGTACTTC.

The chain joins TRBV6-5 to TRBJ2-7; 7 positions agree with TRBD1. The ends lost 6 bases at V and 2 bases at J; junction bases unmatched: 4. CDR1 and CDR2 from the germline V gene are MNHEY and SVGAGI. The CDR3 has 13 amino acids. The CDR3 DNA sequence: TGTGCCAGCAGGGGGGACAGTACCTACGAGCAGTACTTC. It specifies CASRGDSTYEQYF.

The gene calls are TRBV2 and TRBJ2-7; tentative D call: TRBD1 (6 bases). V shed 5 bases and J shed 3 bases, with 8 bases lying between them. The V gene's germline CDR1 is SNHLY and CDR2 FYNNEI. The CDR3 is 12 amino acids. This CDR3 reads CASSRDIYEQYF. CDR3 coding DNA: TGTGCCAGCAGTCGGGACATCTACGAGCAGTACTTC.

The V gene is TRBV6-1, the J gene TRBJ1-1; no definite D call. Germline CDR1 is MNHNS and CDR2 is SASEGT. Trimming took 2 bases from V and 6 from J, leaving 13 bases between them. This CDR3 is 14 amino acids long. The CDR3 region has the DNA TGTGCCAGCAGTGAATTTTGGGGTTTGGCTGAAGCTTTCTTT. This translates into CASSEFWGLAEAFF.

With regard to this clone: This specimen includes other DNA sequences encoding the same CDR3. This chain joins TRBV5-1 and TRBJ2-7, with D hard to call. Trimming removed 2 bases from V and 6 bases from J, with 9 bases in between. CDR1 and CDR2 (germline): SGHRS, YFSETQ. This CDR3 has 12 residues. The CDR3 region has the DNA TGCGCCAGCAGCTTAAGACCCGGCGAGCAGTACTTC. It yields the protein CASSLRPGEQYF. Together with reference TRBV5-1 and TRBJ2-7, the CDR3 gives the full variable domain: KAGVTQTPRYLIKTRGQQVTLSCSPISGHRSVSWYQQTPGQGLQFLFEYFSETQRNKGNFPGRFSGRQFSNSRSEMNVSTLELGDSALYLCASSLRPGEQYFGPGTRLTVT.

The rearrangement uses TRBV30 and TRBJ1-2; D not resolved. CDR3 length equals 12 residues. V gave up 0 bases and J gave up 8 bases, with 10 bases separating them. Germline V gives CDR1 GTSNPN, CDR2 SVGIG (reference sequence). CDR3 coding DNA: TGTGCCTGGAGTGTAATTGGGCTAGGCTACACCTTC. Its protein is CAWSVIGLGYTF.

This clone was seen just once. CDR3: CASSLAPLLAVYNEQFF. The CDR3 DNA follows: TGTGCCAGCAGCTTAGCCCCTTTACTAGCGGTTTACAATGAGCAGTTCTTC. The chain recombines TRBV7-9 with TRBJ2-1; the match to TRBD2 covers 8 bases. CDR1 is SEHNR, CDR2 FQNEAQ, per germline (reference sequence). The CDR3 loop spans 17 amino acids. J was trimmed by 4 bases and V by 0 bases; bases with no gene match: 8.

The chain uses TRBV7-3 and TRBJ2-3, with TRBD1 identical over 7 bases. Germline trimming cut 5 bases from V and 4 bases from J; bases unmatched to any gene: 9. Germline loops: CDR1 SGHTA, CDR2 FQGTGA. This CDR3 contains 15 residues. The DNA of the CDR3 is TGTGCCAGCAGCGCCACAGGGGCGGCGGCAGATACGCAGTATTTT. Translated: CASSATGAAADTQYF.

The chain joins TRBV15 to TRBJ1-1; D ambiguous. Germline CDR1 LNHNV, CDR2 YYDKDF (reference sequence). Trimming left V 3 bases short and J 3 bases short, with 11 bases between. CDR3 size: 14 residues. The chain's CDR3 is CATSSPSGYTEAFF. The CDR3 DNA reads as TGTGCCACCAGCAGTCCGAGCGGGTACACTGAAGCTTTCTTT.

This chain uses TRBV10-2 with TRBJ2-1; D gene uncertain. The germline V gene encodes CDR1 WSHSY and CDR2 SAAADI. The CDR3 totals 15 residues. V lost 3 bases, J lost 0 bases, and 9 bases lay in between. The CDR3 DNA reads TGCGCCAGCAGTGATTGGCAGAGCTCCTACAATGAGCAGTTCTTC. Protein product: CASSDWQSSYNEQFF.

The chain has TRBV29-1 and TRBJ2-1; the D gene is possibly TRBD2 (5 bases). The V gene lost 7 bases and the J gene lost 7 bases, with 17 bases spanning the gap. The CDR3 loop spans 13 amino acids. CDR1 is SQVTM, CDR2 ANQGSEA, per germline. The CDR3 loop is CSGNRWELNEQFF. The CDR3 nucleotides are TGCAGCGGGAATAGATGGGAGTTAAATGAGCAGTTCTTC.

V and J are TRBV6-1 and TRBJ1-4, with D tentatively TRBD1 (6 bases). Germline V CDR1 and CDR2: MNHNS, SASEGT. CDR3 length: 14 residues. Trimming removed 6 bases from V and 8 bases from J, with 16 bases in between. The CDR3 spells CASSPPGGAEKLFF. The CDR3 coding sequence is TGTGCCAGCAGCCCCCCGGGGGGGGCGGAAAAACTGTTTTTT.

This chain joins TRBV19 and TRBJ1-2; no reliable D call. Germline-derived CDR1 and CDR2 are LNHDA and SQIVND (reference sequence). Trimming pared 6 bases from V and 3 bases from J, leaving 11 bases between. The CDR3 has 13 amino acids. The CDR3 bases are TGTGCCAGTAGATCGAACGGAGACTATGGCTACACCTTC. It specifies CASRSNGDYGYTF.

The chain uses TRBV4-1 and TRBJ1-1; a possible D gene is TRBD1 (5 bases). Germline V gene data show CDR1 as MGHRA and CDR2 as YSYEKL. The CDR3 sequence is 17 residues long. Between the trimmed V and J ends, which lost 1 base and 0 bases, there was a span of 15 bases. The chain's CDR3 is CASSQGEPGPLNTEAFF. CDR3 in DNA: TGCGCCAGCAGCCAAGGAGAGCCGGGGCCTCTGAACACTGAAGCTTTCTTT.

Written as DNA, the CDR3 is TGTGCCAGCAGCTTAGTACCCCCCCCCGGCGAGCAGTACTTC. Protein sequence: CASSLVPPPGEQYF. V and J are TRBV11-3 and TRBJ2-7; D gene ambiguous. In germline, CDR1 is SGHNT, CDR2 YENEEA. V dropped 1 base and J dropped 6 bases, with 13 bases sitting between them. The CDR3 covers 14 residues.

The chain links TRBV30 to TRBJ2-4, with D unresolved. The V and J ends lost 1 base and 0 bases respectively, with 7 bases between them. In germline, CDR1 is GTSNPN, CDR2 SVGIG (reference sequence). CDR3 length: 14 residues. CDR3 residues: CAWSAGLAKNIQYF. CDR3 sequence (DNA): TGTGCCTGGAGTGCAGGTCTAGCCAAAAACATTCAGTACTTC.

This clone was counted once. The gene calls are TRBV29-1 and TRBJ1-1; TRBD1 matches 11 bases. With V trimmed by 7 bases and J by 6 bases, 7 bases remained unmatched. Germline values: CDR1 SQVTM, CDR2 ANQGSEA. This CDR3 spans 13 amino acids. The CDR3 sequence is CSGQDRGLSEAFF. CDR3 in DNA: TGCAGCGGACAGGACAGGGGGCTCTCTGAAGCTTTCTTT.

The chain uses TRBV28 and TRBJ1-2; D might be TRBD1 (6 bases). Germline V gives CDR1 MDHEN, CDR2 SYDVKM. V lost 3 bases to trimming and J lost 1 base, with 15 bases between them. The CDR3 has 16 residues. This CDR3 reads CASSFTPTGLNYGYTF. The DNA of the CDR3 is TGTGCCAGCAGTTTCACCCCGACAGGCCTTAACTATGGCTACACCTTC.

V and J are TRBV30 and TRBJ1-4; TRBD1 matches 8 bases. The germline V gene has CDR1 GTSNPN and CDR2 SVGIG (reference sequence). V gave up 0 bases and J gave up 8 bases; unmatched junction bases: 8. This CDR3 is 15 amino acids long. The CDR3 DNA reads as TGTGCCTGGAGTGTACCGGACAGGGCTTGGGAAAAACTGTTTTTT. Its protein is CAWSVPDRAWEKLFF.

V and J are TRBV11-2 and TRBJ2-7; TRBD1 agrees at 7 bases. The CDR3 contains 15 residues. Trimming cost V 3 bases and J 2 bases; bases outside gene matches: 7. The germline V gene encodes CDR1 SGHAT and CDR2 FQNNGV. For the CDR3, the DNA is TGTGCCAGCAGCTTCGGTGGGACAGCTACCTACGAGCAGTACTTC. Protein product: CASSFGGTATYEQYF. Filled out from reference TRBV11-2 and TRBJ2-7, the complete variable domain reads EAGVAQSPRYKIIEKRQSVAFWCNPISGHATLYWYQQILGQGPKLLIQFQNNGVVDDSQLPKDRFSAERLKGVDSTLKIQPAKLEDSAVYLCASSFGGTATYEQYFGPGTRLTVT.